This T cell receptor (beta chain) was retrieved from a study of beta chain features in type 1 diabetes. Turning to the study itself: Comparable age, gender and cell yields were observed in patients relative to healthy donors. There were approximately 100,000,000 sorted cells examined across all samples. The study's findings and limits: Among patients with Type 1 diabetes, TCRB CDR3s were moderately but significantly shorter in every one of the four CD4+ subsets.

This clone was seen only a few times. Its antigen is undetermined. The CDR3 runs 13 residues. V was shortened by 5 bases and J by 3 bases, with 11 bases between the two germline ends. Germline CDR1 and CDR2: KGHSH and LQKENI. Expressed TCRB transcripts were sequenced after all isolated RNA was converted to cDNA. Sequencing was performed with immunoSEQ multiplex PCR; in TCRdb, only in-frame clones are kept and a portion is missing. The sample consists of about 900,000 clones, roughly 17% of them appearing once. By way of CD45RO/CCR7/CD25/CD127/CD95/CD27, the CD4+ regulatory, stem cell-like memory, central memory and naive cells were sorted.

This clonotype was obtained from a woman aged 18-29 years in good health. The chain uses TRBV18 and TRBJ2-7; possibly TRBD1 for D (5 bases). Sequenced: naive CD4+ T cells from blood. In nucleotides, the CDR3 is TGTGCCAGCTCAGCACAGGATGGCTACGAGCAGTACTTC. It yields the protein CASSAQDGYEQYF.